This paragraph covers one T cell receptor beta chain sequence. Its antigen is unknown. Trimming pared 0 bases from V and 1 base from J, leaving 7 bases between. CDR3 length: 14 amino acids. Germline CDR1 and CDR2: SGHRS and YFSETQ. This entry is derived from a study of Graves' ophthalmopathy and Graves' hyperthyroidism. Points from the study as a whole: The study's model predicted ophthalmopathy progression at over 55% sensitivity and 72% to 75% specificity.

The study amplified TCR beta CDR3 regions using RNA transcripts. An initial RT-PCR round employing HTBI primers preceded a second-round multiplex PCR. TCRdb recomputed calls from the multiplex PCR reads with MiXCR, one row per CDR3 protein. The sample lists 230,000 or so distinct CDR3 sequences; around 42% were seen once. Sequencing was performed on peripheral blood. The receptor was derived from an adult man with Graves' ophthalmopathy. The chain uses TRBV5-1 and TRBJ1-1, with D perhaps matching TRBD1 (6 bases). The DNA of the CDR3 is TGCGCCAGCAGCTTGGGGGACACGAACACTGAAGCTTTCTTT. It is translated as CASSLGDTNTEAFF.